This T cell receptor beta chain came from a study of T-cell reconstitution after alpha-beta-depleted transplantation in children. As it was prepared, the TCRbeta library received unique molecular identifiers. Using its own MiXCR run on the PCR reads, TCRdb lists one record per CDR3 protein. The sample shows over 200,000 distinct CDR3 sequences, about a tenth of them seen only once. The table lists this clonotype with many counts. The germline V gene encodes CDR1 SGHRS and CDR2 YFSETQ. The CDR3 loop spans 15 amino acids. V lost 0 bases and J 4 bases, leaving 12 bases between the germline ends. The source material was PBMCs from the stem cell graft donor, sampled from the stem cell graft. The chain joins TRBV5-1 to TRBJ2-3; tentative D call: TRBD1 (6 bases). This TCR was recovered from a human donor who donated a stem cell graft to a child with acute lymphoblastic leukemia. CDR3 coding DNA: TGCGCCAGCAGCTTGGGAGGCGCAGGGGCAGATACGCAGTATTTT. The encoded protein is CASSLGGAGADTQYF.